The TCR beta chain described here comes from a study of T cell responses to AZD1222 COVID-19 vaccine (dated by TCRdb to the early 2020s). Regarding the study in general: TCR sequencing was performed for fewer than 250 trial participants, of whom roughly 200 were given two doses of AZD1222 and around 25 were given two doses of MenACWY control vaccine. Trial participants were enrolled by age into 18-55, 56-69 and 70-plus year subgroups, with about 150, 27 and 61 TCR-sequenced participants respectively. What the research found in general, with its limitations: A significant rise in spike-specific TCR breadth and depth was observed after two AZD1222 doses relative to day 0 and relative to MenACWY recipients. The whole spike protein was spanned by vaccine-associated CD4 TCRs, and dominant responses were seen in regions 160-218 and 743-854. Nearly half of unique spike-specific TCRs reportedly recognized epitopes outside regions mutated in the B.1.351 and B.1.1.7 variants. Conclusions about previously exposed vaccinees were limited because only six AZD1222 recipients were SARS-CoV-2 seropositive at baseline. In the small 56-69-year group, the increase in depth fell short of significance, most likely because of low power. Because no day 14 peak-response samples were available, the repertoires could be characterized only after the peak T cell response. Most participants were white British and females outnumbered males, and the authors suggested that clonal diversity may have been underestimated.

The CDR3 regions of human TCRbeta chains were subjected to immunosequencing. Per the authors' processing: Repertoire TCRs were checked for matches against a reference library of SARS-CoV-2-specific TCRs that had been generated using the MIRA antigen-specificity platform. Breadth was defined as the fraction of unique TCRs that were SARS-CoV-2-associated. Depth was defined as the fraction of total T cells that were SARS-CoV-2-associated. Using the MIRA data, each spike-specific TCR was assigned both to the spike region to which the TCR was reactive and to a CD4 or CD8 class. Log10-transformed breadth and depth values were compared by one-way ANOVA with Sidak's multiple comparisons tests. TCRdb provides this immuneACCESS table in a form limited to in-frame rearrangements. Some clones are lacking; in checked studies, under half of them reflect an unresolved V gene, and why the rest are absent is not known. V and J calls and clone size are those listed in that table; D and trimming were worked out from the DNA. Here the sample has approximately 100,000 clones; around nine tenths occur a single time. 3% to 4% of the sample rests with the top ten.

A single count supports this clone. Its specific antigen is unknown. Base qualities are not provided; no much larger clone lies one nucleotide away. The label giving this sample's time point can be read as: about 28 days (+/-7) after the second vaccine dose. In the paper's terms, the treatment or condition label means: meningococcal conjugate vaccine given as trial control. Vaccinee samples were obtained from the UK trials COV001 and COV002, which included a single-blind randomized controlled phase 2/3 trial of AZD1222 (ChAdOx1 nCoV-19) in healthy adults. Trial participant PBMC samples were collected at day 0 and day 28 after the second dose for TCRbeta chain sequencing. Inclusive of the bounding cysteine and phenylalanine, the CDR3 is 16 residues long. Left in the record is the CDR3 DNA by itself, 48 bases read in frame from the first base. V is clipped by 6 bases and J by 6 bases, and the sequence between their germline boundaries is 20 bases long. The germline V gene provides CDR1 MDHEN and CDR2 SYDVKM.

The chain is made from TRBV28 and TRBJ2-2; TRBD1 might be the D gene, on 6 matching bases. The origin of this receptor is an adult who received the MenACWY meningococcal vaccine as a control. The source material was peripheral blood, sampled 28 days after the second dose of the MenACWY control vaccine. Read as DNA, the sequence is TGTGCCAGCAGCCCCACCGGGGCAGGGGCTCCCGGGGAGCTGTTTTTT. Its protein product is CASSPTGAGAPGELFF.